This T cell receptor (beta chain) was identified during a study of neurological immune-mediated disorders (dated by TCRdb to between 2019 and 2020). Describing the broader study: Using UMI-based sequencing, the study compared peripheral blood TCR-beta repertoires from patients with HTLV-I-associated myelopathy (HAM/TSP), patients with multiple sclerosis, and healthy controls. The approximately 100 TCR-beta libraries included longitudinal samples, technical triplicates and paired sorted CD4+ and CD8+ T-cell subsets alongside PBMC samples. Longitudinal HAM/TSP donors and healthy donors each had 3 time-points at intervals of about 3-40 months. The cohort included about 66 subjects: some 15 with HAM/TSP, about 34 with multiple sclerosis, and roughly 20 healthy controls. General conclusions and limits of the study: Across subjects, expanded clones never shared an identical CDR3 amino acid sequence, which suggests that the TCR-beta repertoires in every group were private. TCR clonal expansion was greatest in HAM/TSP patients and smallest in MS patients, who ranked below even healthy controls.

cDNA was synthesized by template-switch 5'RACE using a primer with a 10-nucleotide random unique molecular identifier that tagged each TCR transcript. Every sequencing run covered 15-18 subjects and yielded more than 200 million TCR-beta sequences. Total RNA was extracted with the RNeasy kit. Using the KAPA Real-time Library Amplification kit, TCR-beta VDJ regions were amplified with primers for the TCR constant region and the 5'RACE anchor. Sample indexes and Illumina adaptors were added in a first PCR, and a second PCR then increased library yield. The roughly 650 bp TCR product was size-selected on a 2% E-gel SizeSelection system after Ampure bead purification. Before pooling, library quality was checked on a Bioanalyzer, concentration was measured with Qubit, and libraries were quantified with the Kapa Library Quantification kit. An Illumina HiSeq 2500 was used to sequence the libraries paired-end at 2 x 150 bp. To increase sequence diversity, roughly 25-31% phiX was spiked into each library pool. As for the authors' bioinformatics: Quality-filtered reads were processed with the UMI-based MiGEC pipeline, which removed over 75% of raw TCR sequences during error correction. IMGT germline references were used for aligning VDJ genes, and each clonotype was defined as a unique CDR3 amino acid sequence together with its V-J genes. Clonal expansion, Shannon diversity and CDR3 relatedness were evaluated with VDJtools (CalcPairwiseDistances, ClusterSamples), while phylogenetic trees were built in CLCbio workbench. Using coefficient-of-variation modelling across technical triplicates, the study counted a clone as expanded if it had at least 8 unique UMIs. Starting from the raw public reads, TCRdb applied fastp trimming at Q25, assembled clones with MiXCR and retained in-frame beta chains. For every CDR3 protein sequence, its rows merge into one entry that carries the most common genes and DNA. The V and J calls follow TCRdb's processing rather than the paper's. Present in this sample are about 45,000 distinct CDR3 sequences, roughly 12% of which were seen just once. About 10% of the sample is held by the ten biggest clonotypes.

Taken from cysteine to phenylalanine, the CDR3 has 14 residues. Left in the record is the CDR3 DNA by itself, 42 bases read in frame from the first base. Trimming leaves V shorter by 6 bases and J shorter by 5 bases, with the junction holding 6 bases beyond the gene matches. Taken from the germline V gene, the CDR1 and CDR2 loops are KGHDR and SFDVKD. This clonotype appeared many times. The target of this receptor is not known. The sample holds no much larger clone one base away, and base qualities are not on file. The time point label here, explained by the study, means: longitudinal time-point 3. Blood bank volunteers in Maryland, USA served as the healthy controls. Libraries from unsorted PBMCs were made from 2 million PBMCs kept in RNAlater at -80 degrees C until RNA extraction. Peripheral blood underwent Ficoll-Hypaque density gradient centrifugation to isolate PBMCs, which were then cryopreserved in liquid nitrogen.

The sequence links TRBV24-1 to TRBJ2-7, with TRBD1 identical over 10 junction bases. The TCR was taken from a man aged 30-40 years in good health. Material for sequencing was PBMCs. The CDR3 region has the sequence CATSPRDRGHEQYF. The DNA is as follows: TGTGCCACCAGTCCCCGGGACAGGGGCCACGAGCAGTACTTC.